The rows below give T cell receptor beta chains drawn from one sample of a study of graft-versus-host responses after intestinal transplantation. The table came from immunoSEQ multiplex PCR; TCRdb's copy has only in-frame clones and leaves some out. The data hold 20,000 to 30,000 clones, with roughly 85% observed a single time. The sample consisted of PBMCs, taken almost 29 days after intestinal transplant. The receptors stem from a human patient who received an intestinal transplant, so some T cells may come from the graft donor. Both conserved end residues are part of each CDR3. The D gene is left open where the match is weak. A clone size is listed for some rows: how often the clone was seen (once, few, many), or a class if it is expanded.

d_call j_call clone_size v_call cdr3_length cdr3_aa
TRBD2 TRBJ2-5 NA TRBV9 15 CASSPYGGLAETQYF
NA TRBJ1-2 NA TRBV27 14 CASSLRRPNYGYTF
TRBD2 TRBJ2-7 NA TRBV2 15 CASRRAGTSPDEQYF
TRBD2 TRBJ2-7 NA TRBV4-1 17 CASSQDPLAGQTYEQYF
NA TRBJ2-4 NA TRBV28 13 CASSFNAKNIQYF
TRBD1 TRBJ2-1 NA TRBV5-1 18 CASSLMLMTGGSYNEQFF
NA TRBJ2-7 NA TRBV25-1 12 CASSEYIYEQYF
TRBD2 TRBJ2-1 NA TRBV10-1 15 CASSDVAGGWNEQFF
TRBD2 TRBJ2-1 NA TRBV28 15 CASSLAGGPRYEQFF
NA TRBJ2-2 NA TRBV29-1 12 CSVEDRPGELFF
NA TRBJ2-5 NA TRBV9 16 CASSVALQGTEETQYF
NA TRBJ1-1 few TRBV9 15 CASSASGTPITEAFF
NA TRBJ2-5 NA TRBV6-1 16 CASSDPFDRLQETQYF
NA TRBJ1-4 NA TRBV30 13 CAIGRPRLEKLFF
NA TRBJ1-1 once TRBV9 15 CASSSGPIQGAEAFF
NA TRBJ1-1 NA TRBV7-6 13 CASSLESQGEAFF
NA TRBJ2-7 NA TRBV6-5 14 CASSLLSPPYEQYF
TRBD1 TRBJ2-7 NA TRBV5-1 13 CASSRGQGYEQYF
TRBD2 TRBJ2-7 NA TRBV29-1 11 CSVESSGNPYF
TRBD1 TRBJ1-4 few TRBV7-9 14 CASRPGQGTEKLFF
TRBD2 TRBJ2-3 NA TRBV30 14 CAWKGLAGADTQYF
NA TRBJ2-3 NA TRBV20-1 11 CSATGDSTQYF
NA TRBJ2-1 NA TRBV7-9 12 CASSSRDNEQFF
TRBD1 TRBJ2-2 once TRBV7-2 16 CASSPLQGTNTGELFF
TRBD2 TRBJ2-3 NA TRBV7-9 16 CASSPPPRTSTDTQYF
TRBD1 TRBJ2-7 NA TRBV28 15 CASSLFRDRAYEQYF
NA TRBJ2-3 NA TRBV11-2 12 CASSLGRDTQYF